This T cell receptor (beta chain) was captured by sequencing in a study of response to subunit inactivated influenza vaccine. Regarding this clonotype: Its antigen is still unknown.

TCRdb recomputed calls from the RT-PCR reads with MiXCR, one row per CDR3 protein. Of approximately 300,000 distinct CDR3 sequences in the sample, roughly 22% are singletons; the top ten hold around a tenth. Whole-study results and caveats: Each seasonal flu vaccination may recruit only limited new T cells, authors suggested.

Trimming took 6 bases from V and 0 from J, leaving 12 bases between them. This CDR3 is built from 15 residues. CDR1 is MNHEY, CDR2 SVGEGT, per germline. The V call is TRBV6-2 or TRBV6-3, the J call TRBJ1-5, with D possibly TRBD1 on 6 matching bases. The receptor comes from a man aged 45-69 years who received an inactivated influenza vaccine. The sample consisted of PBMCs from blood, taken 21 months after vaccination. CDR3 nucleotides: TGTGCCAGCAGACGGACAGTTAATAGCAATCAGCCCCAGCATTTT. Its protein is CASRRTVNSNQPQHF.